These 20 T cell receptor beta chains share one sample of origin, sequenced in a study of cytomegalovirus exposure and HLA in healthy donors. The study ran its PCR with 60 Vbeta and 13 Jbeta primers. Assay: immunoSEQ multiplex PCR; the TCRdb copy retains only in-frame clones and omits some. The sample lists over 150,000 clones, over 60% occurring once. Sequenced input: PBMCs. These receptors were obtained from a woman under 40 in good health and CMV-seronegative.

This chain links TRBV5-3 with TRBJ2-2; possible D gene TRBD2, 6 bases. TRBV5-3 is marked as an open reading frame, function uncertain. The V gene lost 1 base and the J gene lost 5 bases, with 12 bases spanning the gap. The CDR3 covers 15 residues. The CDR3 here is CARSLPGVFTGELFF. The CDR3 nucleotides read TGTGCCAGAAGCTTGCCGGGGGTGTTTACCGGGGAGCTGTTTTTT.

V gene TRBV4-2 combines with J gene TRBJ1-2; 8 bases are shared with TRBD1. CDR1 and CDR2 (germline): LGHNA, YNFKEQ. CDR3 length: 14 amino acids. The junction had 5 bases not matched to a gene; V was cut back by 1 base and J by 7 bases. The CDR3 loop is CASSQGTGLRGYTF. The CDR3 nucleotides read TGTGCCAGCAGCCAAGGGACAGGGCTTCGTGGCTACACCTTC.

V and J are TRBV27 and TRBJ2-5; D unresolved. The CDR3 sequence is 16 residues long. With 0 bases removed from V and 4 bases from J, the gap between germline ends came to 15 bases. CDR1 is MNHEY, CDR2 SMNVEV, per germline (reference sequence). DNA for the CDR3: TGTGCCAGCAGTTTATCCTACGCCTCATCCCGAGAGACCCAGTACTTC. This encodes CASSLSYASSRETQYF.

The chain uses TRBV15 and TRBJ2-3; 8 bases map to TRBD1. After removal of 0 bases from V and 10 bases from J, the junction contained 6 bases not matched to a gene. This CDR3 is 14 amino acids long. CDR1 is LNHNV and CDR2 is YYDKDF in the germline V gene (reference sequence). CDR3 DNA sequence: TGTGCCACCAGCAGAGAGTTACAGGGGGTGGCGCAGTATTTT. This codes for CATSRELQGVAQYF.

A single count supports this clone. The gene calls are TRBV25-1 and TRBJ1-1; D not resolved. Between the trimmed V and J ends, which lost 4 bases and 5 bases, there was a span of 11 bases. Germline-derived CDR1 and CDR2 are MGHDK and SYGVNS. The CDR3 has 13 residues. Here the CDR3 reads CASSVLPGTEAFF. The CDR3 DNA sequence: TGTGCCAGCAGTGTCCTACCTGGTACTGAAGCTTTCTTT. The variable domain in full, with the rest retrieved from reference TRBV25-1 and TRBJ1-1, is EADIYQTPRYLVIGTGKKITLECSQTMGHDKMYWYQQDPGMELHLIHYSYGVNSTEKGDLSSESTVSRIRTEHFPLTLESARPSHTSQYLCASSVLPGTEAFFGQGTRLTVV.

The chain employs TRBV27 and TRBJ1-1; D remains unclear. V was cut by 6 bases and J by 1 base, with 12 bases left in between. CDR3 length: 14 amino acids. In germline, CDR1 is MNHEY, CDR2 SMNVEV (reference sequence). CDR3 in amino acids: CASRGLGQNTEAFF. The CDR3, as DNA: TGTGCCAGCAGAGGACTGGGCCAGAACACTGAAGCTTTCTTT.

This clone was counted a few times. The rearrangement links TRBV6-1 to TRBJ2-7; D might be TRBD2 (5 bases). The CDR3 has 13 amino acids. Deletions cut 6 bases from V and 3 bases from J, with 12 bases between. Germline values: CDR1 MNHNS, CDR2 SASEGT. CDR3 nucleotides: TGTGCCAGCAGCGAGGACTTAAGCTACGAGCAGTACTTC. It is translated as CASSEDLSYEQYF.

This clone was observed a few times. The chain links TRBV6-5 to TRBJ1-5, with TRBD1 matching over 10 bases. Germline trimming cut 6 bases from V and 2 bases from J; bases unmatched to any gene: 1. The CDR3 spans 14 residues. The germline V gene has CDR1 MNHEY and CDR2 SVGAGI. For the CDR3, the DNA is TGTGCCAGCAGGGGGACAGGGGGCAATCAGCCCCAGCATTTT. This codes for CASRGTGGNQPQHF.

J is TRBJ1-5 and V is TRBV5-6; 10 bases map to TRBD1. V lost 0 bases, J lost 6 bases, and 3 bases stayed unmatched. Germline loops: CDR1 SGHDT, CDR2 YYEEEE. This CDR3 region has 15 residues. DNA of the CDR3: TGTGCCAGCAGCTTGGGACAGGGGGCCCCTCAGCCCCAGCATTTT. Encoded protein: CASSLGQGAPQPQHF.

The CDR3 is CASSIDLTGGSDYTF. CDR3 coding DNA: TGTGCCAGCAGCATTGACCTAACAGGGGGCTCAGACTACACCTTC. The V and J genes are TRBV5-4 and TRBJ1-2; 9 bases align to TRBD1. Germline V CDR1 and CDR2: SGHNT, YYREEE (reference sequence). This CDR3 spans 15 amino acids. The J segment lost 10 bases and the V segment lost 4 bases, leaving 14 bases of the junction unmatched.

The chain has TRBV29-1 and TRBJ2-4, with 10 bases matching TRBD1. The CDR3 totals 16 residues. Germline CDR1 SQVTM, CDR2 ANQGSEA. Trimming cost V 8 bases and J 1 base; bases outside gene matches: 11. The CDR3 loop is CSTSPGTGVAKNIQYF. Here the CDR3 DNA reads TGCAGCACCTCCCCGGGGACAGGGGTGGCCAAAAACATTCAGTACTTC.

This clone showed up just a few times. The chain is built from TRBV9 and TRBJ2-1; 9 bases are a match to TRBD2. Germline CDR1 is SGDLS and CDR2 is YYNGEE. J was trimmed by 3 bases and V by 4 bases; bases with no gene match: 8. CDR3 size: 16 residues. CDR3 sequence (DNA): TGTGCCAGCAGCTCTCCGACTAGCGGATACTACAATGAGCAGTTCTTC. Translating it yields CASSSPTSGYYNEQFF.

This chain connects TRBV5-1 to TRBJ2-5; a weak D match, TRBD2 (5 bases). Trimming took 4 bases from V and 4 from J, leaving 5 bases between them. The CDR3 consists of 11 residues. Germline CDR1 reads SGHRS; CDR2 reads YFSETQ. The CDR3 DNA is TGCGCCAGCAGCGAGGGAGAGACCCAGTACTTC. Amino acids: CASSEGETQYF.

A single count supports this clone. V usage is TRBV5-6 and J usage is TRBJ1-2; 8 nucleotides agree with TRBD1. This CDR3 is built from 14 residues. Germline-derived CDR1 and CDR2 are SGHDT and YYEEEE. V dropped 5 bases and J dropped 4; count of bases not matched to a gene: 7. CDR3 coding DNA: TGTGCCAGCAGGTCACAGGGGGAGGTCTATGGCTACACCTTC. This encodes CASRSQGEVYGYTF. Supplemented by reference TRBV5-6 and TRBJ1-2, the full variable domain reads DAGVTQSPTHLIKTRGQQVTLRCSPKSGHDTVSWYQQALGQGPQFIFQYYEEEERQRGNFPDRFSGHQFPNYSSELNVNALLLGDSALYLCASRSQGEVYGYTFGSGTRLTVV.

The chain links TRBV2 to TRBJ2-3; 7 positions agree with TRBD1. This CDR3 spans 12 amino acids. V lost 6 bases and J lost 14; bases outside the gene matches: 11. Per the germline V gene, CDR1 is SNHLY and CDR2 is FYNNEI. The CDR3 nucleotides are TGTGCCAGCAGCTTCGGGACAGCCCCTCCGTATTTT. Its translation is CASSFGTAPPYF.

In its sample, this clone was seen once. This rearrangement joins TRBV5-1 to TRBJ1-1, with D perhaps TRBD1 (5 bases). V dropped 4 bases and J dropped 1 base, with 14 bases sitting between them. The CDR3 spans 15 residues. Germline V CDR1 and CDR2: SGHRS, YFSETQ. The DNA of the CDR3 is TGCGCCAGCAGCGAAGGGGCCGTCGAGAACACTGAAGCTTTCTTT. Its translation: CASSEGAVENTEAFF.

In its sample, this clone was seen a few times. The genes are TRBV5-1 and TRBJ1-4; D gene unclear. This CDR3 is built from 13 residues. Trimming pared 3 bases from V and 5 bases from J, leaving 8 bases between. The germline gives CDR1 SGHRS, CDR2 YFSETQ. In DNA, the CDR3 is TGCGCCAGCAGCTGGGAGTCCAATGAAAAACTGTTTTTT. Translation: CASSWESNEKLFF.

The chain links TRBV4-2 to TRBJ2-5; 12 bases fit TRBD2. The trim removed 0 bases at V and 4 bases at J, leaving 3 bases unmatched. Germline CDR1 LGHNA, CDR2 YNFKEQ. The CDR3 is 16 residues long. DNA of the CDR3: TGTGCCAGCAGCCAAGAGTCTAGCGGGAGGGGAGAGACCCAGTACTTC. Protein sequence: CASSQESSGRGETQYF.

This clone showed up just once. CDR3 protein: CASTPSQGDRDTQYF. CDR3 coding DNA: TGCGCCAGCACCCCCTCTCAGGGTGACAGAGATACGCAGTATTTT. This chain joins TRBV4-3 and TRBJ2-3; TRBD1 might be the D (5 bases). The CDR3 spans 15 residues. Germline lookup yields CDR1 LGHNA and CDR2 YSLEER. Trimming took off 7 bases at V and 5 bases at J, with 19 bases between the two ends.

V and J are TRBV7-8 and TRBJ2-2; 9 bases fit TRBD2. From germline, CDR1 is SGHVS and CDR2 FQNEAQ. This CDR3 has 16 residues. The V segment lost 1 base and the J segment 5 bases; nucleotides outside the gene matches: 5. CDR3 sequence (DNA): TGTGCCAGCAGCTTAGGCGGGAGGGATAAAACCGGGGAGCTGTTTTTT. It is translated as CASSLGGRDKTGELFF.